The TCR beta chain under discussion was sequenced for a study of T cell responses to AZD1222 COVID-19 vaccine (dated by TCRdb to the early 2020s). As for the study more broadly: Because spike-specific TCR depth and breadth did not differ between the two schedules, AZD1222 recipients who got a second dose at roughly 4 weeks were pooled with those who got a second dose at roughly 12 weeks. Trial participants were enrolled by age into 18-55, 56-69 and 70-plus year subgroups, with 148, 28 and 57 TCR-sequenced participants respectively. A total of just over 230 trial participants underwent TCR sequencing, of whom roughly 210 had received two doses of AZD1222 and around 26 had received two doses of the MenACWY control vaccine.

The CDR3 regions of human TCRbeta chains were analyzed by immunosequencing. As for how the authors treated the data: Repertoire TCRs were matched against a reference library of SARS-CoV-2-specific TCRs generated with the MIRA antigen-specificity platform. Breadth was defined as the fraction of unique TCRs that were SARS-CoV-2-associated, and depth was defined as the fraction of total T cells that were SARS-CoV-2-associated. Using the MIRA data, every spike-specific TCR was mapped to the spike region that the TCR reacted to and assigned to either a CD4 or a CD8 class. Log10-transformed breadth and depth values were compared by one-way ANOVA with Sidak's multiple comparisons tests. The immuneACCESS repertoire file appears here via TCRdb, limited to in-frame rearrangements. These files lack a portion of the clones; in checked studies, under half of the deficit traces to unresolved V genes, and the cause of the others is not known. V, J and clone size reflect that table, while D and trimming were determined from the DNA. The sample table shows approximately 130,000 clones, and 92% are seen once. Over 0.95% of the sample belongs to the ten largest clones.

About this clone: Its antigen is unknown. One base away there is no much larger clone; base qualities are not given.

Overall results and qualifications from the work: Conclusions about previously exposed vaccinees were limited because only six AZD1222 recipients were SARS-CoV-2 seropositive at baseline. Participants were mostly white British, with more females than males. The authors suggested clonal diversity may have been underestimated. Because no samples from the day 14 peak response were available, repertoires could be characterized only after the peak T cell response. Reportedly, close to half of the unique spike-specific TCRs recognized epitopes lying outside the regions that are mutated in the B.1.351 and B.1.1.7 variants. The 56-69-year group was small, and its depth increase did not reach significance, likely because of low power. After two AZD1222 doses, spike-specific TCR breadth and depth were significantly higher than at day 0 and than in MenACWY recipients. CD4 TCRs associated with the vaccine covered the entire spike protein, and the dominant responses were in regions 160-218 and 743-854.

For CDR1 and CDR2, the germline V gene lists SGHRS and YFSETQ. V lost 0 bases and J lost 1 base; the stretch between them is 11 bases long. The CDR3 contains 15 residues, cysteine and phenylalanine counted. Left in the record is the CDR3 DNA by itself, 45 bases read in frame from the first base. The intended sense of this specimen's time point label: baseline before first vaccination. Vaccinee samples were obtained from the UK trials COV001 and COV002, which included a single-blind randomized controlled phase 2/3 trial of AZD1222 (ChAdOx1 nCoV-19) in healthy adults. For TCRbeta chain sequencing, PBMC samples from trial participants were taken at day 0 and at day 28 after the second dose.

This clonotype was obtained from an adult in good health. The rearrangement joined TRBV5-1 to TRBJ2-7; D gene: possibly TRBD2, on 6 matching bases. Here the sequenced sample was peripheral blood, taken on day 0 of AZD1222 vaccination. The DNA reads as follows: TGCGCCAGCAGCTTGGCGGGGGACGGATCCTACGAGCAGTACTTC. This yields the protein CASSLAGDGSYEQYF.